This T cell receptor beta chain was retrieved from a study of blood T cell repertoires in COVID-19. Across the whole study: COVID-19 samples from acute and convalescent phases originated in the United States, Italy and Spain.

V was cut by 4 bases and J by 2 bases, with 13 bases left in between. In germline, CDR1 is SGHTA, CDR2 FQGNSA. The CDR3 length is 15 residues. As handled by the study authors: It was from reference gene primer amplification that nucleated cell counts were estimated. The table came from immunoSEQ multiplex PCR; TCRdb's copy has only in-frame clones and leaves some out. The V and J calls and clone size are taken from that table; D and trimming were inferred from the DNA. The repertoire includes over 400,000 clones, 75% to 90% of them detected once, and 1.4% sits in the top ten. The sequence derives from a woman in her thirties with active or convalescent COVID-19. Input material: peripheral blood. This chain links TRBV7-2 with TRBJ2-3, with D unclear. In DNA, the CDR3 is TGTGCCAGCAGCTCCCTCGGCGGCCCCACAGATACGCAGTATTTT. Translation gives CASSSLGGPTDTQYF.